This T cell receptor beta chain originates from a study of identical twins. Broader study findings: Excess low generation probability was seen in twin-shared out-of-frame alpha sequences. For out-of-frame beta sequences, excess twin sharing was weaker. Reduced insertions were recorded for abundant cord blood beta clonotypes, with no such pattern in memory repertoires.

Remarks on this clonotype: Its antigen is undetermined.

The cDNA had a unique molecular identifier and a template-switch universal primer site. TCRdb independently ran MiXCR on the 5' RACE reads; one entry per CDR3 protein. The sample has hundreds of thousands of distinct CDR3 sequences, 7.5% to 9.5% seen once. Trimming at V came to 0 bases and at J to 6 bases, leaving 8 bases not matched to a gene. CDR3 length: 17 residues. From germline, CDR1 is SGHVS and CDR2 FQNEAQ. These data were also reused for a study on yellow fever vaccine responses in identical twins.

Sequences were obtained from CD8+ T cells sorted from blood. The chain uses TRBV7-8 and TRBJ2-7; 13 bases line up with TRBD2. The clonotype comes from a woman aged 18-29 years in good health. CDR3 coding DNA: TGTGCCAGCAGCTTAGCAGGACTAGCGGGAGCAGCTTCCGAGCAGTACTTC. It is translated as CASSLAGLAGAASEQYF.